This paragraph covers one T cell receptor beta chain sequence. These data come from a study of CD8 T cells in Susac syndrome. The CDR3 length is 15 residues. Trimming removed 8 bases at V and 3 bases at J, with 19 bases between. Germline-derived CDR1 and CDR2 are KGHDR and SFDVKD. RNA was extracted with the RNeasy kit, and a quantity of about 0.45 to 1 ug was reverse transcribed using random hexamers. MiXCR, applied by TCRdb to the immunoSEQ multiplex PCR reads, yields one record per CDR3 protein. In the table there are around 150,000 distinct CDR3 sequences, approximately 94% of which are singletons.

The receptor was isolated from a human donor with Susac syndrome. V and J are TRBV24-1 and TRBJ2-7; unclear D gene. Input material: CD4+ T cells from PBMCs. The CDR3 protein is CATTKRPNTYYEQYF. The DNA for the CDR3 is TGTGCCACCACCAAGAGGCCCAACACTTACTACGAGCAGTACTTC.